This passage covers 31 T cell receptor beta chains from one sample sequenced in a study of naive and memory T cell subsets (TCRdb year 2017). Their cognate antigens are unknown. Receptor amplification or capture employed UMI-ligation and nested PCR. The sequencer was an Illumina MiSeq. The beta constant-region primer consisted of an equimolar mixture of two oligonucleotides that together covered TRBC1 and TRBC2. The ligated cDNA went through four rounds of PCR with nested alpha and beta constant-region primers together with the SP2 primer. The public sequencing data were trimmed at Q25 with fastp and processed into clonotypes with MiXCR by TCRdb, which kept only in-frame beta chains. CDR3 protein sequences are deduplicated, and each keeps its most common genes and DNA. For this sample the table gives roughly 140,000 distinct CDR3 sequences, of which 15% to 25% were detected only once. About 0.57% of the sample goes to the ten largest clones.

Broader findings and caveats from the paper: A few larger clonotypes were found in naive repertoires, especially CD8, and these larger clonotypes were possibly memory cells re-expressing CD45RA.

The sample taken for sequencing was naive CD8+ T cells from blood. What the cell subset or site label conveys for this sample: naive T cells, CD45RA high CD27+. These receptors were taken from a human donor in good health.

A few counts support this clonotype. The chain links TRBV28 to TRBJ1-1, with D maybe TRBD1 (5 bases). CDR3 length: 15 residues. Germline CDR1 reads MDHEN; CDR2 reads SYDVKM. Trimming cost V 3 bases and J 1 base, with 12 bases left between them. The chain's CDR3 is CASSLWGSQNTEAFF. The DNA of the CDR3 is TGTGCCAGCAGTTTGTGGGGCAGTCAGAACACTGAAGCTTTCTTT.

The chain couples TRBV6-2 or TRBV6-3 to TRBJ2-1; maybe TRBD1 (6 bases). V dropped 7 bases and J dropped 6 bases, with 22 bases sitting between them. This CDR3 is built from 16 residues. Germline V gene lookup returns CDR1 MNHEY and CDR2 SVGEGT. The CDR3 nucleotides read TGTGCCAGCACCCTAAACAGAGGACAGTTCACCAATGAGCAGTTCTTC. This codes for CASTLNRGQFTNEQFF.

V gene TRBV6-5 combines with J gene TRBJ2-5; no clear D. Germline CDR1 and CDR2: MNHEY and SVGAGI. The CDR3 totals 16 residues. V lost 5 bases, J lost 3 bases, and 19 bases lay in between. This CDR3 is CASSQLITTLKETQYF. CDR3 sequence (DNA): TGTGCCAGCAGTCAACTCATCACGACACTTAAAGAGACCCAGTACTTC.

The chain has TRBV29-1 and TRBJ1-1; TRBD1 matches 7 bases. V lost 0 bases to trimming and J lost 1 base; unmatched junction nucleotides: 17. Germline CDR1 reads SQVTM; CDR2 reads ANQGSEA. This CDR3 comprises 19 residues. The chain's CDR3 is CSVEDVFRQGGVENTEAFF. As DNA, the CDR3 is TGCAGCGTTGAAGATGTTTTCCGACAGGGAGGGGTCGAGAACACTGAAGCTTTCTTT.

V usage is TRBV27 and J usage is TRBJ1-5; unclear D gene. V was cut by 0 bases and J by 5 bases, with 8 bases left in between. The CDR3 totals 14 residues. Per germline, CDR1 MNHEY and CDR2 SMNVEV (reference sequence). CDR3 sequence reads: CASSLSVGYQPQHF. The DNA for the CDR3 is TGTGCCAGCAGTTTATCGGTCGGTTATCAGCCCCAGCATTTT.

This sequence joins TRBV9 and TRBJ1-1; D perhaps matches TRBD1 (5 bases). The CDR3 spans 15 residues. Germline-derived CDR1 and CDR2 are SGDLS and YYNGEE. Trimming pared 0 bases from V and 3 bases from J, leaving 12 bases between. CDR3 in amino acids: CASSVEAGSDTEAFF. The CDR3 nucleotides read TGTGCCAGCAGCGTAGAGGCAGGGTCTGACACTGAAGCTTTCTTT.

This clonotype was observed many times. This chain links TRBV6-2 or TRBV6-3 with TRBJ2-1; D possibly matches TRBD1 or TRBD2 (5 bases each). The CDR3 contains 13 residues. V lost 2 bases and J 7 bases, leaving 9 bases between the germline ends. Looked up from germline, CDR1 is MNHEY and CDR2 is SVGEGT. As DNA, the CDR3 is TGTGCCAGCAGTTACGGGGGACCAAATGAGCAGTTCTTC. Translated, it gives CASSYGGPNEQFF.

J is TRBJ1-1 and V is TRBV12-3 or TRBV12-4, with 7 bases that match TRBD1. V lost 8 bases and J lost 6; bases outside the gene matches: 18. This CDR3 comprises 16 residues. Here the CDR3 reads CASRPTSQGRRAEAFF. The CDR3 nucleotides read TGTGCCAGCCGACCTACCTCACAGGGGAGAAGGGCTGAAGCTTTCTTT.

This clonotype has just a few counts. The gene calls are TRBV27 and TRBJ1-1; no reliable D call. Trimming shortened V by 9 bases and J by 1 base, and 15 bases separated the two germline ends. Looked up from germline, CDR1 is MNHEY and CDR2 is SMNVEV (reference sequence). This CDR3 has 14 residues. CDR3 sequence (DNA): TGTGCCAGTCTAGCTGAGGGCTCGAACACTGAAGCTTTCTTT. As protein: CASLAEGSNTEAFF.

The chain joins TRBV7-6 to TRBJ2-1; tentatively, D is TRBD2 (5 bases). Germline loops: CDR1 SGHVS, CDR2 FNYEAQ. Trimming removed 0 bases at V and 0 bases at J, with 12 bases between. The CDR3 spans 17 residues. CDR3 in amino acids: CASSLAPLEASYNEQFF. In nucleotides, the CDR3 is TGTGCCAGCAGCTTAGCCCCCCTGGAGGCCTCCTACAATGAGCAGTTCTTC.

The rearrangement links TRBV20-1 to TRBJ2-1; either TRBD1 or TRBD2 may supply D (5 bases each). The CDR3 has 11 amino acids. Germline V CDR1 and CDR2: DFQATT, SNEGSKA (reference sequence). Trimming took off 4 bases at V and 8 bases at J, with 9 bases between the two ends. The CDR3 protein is CSAIGDDEQFF. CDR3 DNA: TGCAGTGCTATCGGGGACGATGAGCAGTTCTTC.

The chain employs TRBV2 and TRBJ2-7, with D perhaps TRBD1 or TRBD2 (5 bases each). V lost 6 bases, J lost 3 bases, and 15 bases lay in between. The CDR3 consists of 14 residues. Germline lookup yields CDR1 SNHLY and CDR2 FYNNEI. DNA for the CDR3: TGTGCCAGCAGGAACCGGGACGGCCACTACGAGCAGTACTTC. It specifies CASRNRDGHYEQYF.

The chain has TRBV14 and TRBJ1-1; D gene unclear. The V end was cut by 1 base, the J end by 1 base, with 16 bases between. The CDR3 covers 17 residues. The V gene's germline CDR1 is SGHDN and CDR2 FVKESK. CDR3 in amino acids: CASSQVGLVVSNTEAFF. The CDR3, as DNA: TGTGCCAGCAGCCAAGTCGGATTAGTAGTTTCGAACACTGAAGCTTTCTTT.

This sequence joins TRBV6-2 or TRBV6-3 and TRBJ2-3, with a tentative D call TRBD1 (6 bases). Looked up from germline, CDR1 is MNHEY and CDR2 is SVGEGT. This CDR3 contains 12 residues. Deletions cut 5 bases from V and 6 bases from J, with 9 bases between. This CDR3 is CASSHREDTQYF. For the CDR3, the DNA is TGTGCCAGCAGTCACAGGGAGGATACGCAGTATTTT.

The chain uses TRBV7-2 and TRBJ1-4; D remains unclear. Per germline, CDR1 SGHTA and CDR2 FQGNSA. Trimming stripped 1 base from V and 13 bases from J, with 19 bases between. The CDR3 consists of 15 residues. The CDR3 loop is CASSLVKTVSDGLFF. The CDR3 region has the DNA TGTGCCAGCAGCTTAGTAAAAACGGTATCTGACGGACTGTTTTTT.

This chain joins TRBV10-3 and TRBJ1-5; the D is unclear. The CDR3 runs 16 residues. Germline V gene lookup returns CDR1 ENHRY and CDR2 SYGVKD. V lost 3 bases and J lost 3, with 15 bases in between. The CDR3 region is CAISDKQLNYNQPQHF. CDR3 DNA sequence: TGTGCCATCAGTGATAAACAGCTTAACTACAATCAGCCCCAGCATTTT.

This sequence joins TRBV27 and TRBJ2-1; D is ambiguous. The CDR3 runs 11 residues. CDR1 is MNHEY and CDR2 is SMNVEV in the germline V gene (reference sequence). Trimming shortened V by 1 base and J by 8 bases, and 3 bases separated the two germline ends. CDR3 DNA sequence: TGTGCCAGCAGTTTATTCGATGAGCAGTTCTTC. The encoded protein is CASSLFDEQFF.

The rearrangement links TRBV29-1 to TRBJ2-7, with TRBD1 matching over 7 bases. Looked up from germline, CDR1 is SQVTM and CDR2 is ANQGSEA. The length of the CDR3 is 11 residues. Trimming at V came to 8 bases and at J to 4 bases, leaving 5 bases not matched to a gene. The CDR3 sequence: CSIWDSYEQYF. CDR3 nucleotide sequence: TGCAGCATCTGGGACAGTTACGAGCAGTACTTC.

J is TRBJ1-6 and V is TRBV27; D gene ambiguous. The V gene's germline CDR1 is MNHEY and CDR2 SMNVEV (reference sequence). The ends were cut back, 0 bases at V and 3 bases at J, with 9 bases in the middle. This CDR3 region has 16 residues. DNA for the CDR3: TGTGCCAGCAGTTTATCTTGGGCAGACTATAATTCACCCCTCCACTTT. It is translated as CASSLSWADYNSPLHF.

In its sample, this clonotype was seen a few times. The CDR3 reads CASSFPAGQLPSTDTQYF. For the CDR3, the DNA is TGTGCCAGCAGTTTTCCCGCAGGGCAACTTCCTAGCACAGATACGCAGTATTTT. The chain links TRBV28 to TRBJ2-3; D is perhaps TRBD1 (5 bases). This CDR3 is built from 18 residues. Trimming removed 3 bases at V and 0 bases at J, with 19 bases between. Germline lookup yields CDR1 MDHEN and CDR2 SYDVKM. Full variable domain (remainder filled in from reference TRBV28 and TRBJ2-3): DVKVTQSSRYLVKRTGEKVFLECVQDMDHENMFWYRQDPGLGLRLIYFSYDVKMKEKGDIPEGYSVSREKKERFSLILESASTNQTSMYLCASSFPAGQLPSTDTQYFGPGTRLTVL.

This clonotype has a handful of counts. The CDR3, as DNA: TGTGCCAGCAATTGGTTGATAGCGGGAACCAATGAGCAGTTCTTC. Encoded protein: CASNWLIAGTNEQFF. This sequence joins TRBV6-1 and TRBJ2-1; 8 nucleotides line up with TRBD2. Losses at the gene ends were 7 bases for V and 6 bases for J; bases not matched to a gene: 11. The CDR3 runs 15 residues. Germline CDR1 MNHNS, CDR2 SASEGT.

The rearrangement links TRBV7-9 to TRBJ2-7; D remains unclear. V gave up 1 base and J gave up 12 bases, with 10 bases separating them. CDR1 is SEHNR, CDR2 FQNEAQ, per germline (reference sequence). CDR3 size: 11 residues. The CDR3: CASSLGAEMYF. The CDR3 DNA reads TGTGCCAGCAGCTTAGGTGCAGAGATGTACTTC.

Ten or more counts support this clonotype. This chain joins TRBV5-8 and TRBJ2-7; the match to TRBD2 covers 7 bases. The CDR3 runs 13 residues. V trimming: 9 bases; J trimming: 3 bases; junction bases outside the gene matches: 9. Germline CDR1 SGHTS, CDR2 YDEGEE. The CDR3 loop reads CANSRGEHYEQYF. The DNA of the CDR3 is TGTGCCAACAGTCGGGGGGAACACTACGAGCAGTACTTC.

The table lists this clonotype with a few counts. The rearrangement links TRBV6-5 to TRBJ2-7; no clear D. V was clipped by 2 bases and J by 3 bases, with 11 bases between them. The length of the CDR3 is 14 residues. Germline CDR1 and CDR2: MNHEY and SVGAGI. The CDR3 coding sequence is TGTGCCAGCAGTTACGACACGCGCGTCTACGAGCAGTACTTC. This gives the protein CASSYDTRVYEQYF.

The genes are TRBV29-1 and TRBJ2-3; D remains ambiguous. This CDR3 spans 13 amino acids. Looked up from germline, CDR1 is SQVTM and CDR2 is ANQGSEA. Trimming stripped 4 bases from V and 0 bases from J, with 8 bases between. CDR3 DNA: TGCAGCGTTGCTTCCGGTAGCACAGATACGCAGTATTTT. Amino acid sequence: CSVASGSTDTQYF.

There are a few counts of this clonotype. In DNA, the CDR3 is TGTGCCAGCAGTCTACAGGGGGCTCTCTACAATGAGCAGTTCTTC. Translating it yields CASSLQGALYNEQFF. The V gene is TRBV6-2 or TRBV6-3, the J gene TRBJ2-1; 9 nucleotides match TRBD1. Trimming took 5 bases from V and 3 from J; bases not matched to a gene: 5. This CDR3 has 15 residues. Germline CDR1 MNHEY, CDR2 SVGEGT.

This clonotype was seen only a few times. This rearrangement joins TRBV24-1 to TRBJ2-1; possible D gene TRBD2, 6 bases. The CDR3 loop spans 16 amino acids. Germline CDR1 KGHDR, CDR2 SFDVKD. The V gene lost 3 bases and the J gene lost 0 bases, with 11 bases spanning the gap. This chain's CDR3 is CATSDPGLSSYNEQFF. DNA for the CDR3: TGTGCCACCAGTGATCCGGGACTTAGCTCCTACAATGAGCAGTTCTTC.

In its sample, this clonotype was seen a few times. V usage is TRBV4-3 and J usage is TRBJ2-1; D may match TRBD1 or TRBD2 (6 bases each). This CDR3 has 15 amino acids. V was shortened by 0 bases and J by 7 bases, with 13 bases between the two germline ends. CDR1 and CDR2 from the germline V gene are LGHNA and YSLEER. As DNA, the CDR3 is TGCGCCAGCAGCCAAGACCAGCGGAGGGGGAATGAGCAGTTCTTC. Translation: CASSQDQRRGNEQFF.

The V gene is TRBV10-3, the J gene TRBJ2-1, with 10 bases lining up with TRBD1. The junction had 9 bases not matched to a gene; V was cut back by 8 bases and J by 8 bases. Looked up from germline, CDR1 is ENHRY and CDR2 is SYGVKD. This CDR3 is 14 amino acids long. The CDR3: CAISGTGVIDEQFF. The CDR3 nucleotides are TGTGCCATCTCTGGGACAGGGGTAATTGATGAGCAGTTCTTC.

As DNA, the CDR3 is TGTGCCAGTAGTACCGCCGGGACGAAAAACAATGAGCAGTTCTTC. Its protein product is CASSTAGTKNNEQFF. This rearrangement joins TRBV19 to TRBJ2-1; D tentatively reads TRBD1 or TRBD2 (5 bases each). This CDR3 has 15 amino acids. CDR1 LNHDA and CDR2 SQIVND come from the germline V gene (reference sequence). V was clipped by 4 bases and J by 5 bases, with 15 bases between them.

The CDR3 sequence is CASSKDRSGAHLAKNIQYF. The CDR3 coding sequence is TGTGCCAGCAGCAAAGATCGATCGGGGGCCCATCTAGCCAAAAACATTCAGTACTTC. The V call is TRBV21-1, the J call TRBJ2-4; the DNA was not used to check the table's D call, TRBD1. TRBV21-1 is flagged as a pseudogene. CDR3 size: 19 residues.